A selection of T cell receptor beta chains follows, all from one sample in a study of blood T cell repertoires in COVID-19. Clones were sequenced by immunoSEQ multiplex PCR, and TCRdb holds only the in-frame ones, with some missing. The data hold just over 60,000 clones, with more than 60% observed a single time. Sequencing was performed on peripheral blood. The receptors originated from a man aged 55-75 years with acute or convalescent COVID-19. Each CDR3 is given with its conserved first and last residue. D genes are given only for firm matches. For some rows the clone size is stated as once, few or many, or as a class when expanded; others skip it.

v_call	j_call	clone_size	d_call	cdr3_aa	cdr3_nt
TRBV29-1	TRBJ2-7	once	NA	CSVERQPYEQYF	TGCAGCGTTGAACGACAGCCCTACGAGCAGTACTTC
TRBV6-2/TRBV6-3	TRBJ1-2	few	TRBD1	CASSRGTASYGYTF	TGTGCCAGCAGCCGGGGGACAGCCTCCTATGGCTACACCTTC
TRBV5-1	TRBJ2-2	NA	TRBD1	CASSSGPGQLNTGELFF	TGCGCCAGCAGCTCAGGACCGGGACAGTTAAACACCGGGGAGCTGTTTTTT
TRBV6-5	TRBJ2-1	once	NA	CASKRESLLSTEQFF	TGTGCCAGCAAGAGGGAGTCGCTCCTGAGTACTGAGCAGTTCTTC
TRBV19	TRBJ2-7	NA	TRBD2	CASSMGVAGAGEQYF	TGTGCCAGTAGTATGGGGGTAGCGGGAGCGGGCGAGCAGTACTTC
TRBV10-1	TRBJ1-1	NA	NA	CASSASRATEAFF	TGCGCCAGCAGTGCTAGCCGCGCTACTGAAGCTTTCTTT
TRBV30	TRBJ2-7	NA	TRBD1	CAWSEGQGAGEQYF	TGTGCCTGGAGTGAGGGACAGGGGGCGGGAGAGCAGTACTTC
TRBV18	TRBJ1-3	NA	TRBD1	CASSPTTGGANTIYF	TGTGCCAGCTCACCTACGACAGGGGGAGCAAACACCATATATTTT
TRBV29-1	TRBJ2-1	few	TRBD1	CSITGGYNEQFF	TGCAGCATCACAGGGGGTTACAATGAGCAGTTCTTC
TRBV28	TRBJ1-3	NA	NA	CASSFPPITSGNGNTIYF	TGTGCCAGCAGTTTCCCCCCAATAACGTCGGGAAACGGAAACACCATATATTTT
TRBV3-1/TRBV3-2	TRBJ2-1	NA	NA	CASSVSRDEQFF	TGTGCCAGCAGCGTAAGCAGGGATGAGCAGTTCTTC
TRBV28	TRBJ2-3	NA	TRBD1	CASSSQGVWGTDTQYF	TGTGCCAGCAGTTCCCAGGGGGTTTGGGGGACAGATACGCAGTATTTT
TRBV27	TRBJ2-7	many	TRBD1	CASSTGGSSSRVGEQYF	TGTGCCAGCAGCACAGGGGGCAGTTCTAGTAGAGTTGGCGAGCAGTACTTC
TRBV7-2	TRBJ2-2	NA	NA	CASSLVQVQTGELFF	TGTGCCAGCAGCTTAGTCCAGGTCCAGACCGGGGAGCTGTTTTTT
TRBV4-1	TRBJ1-2	NA	NA	CASSQGSRYGYTF	TGCGCCAGCAGCCAAGGTTCCAGATATGGCTACACCTTC
TRBV5-4	TRBJ2-7	NA	TRBD2	CASSSGTSGSWYEQYF	TGTGCCAGCAGCTCCGGGACTAGCGGGAGTTGGTACGAGCAGTACTTC
TRBV12-3/TRBV12-4	TRBJ1-2	NA	NA	CASNLGTGGYTF	TGTGCCAGCAACTTGGGCACAGGTGGCTACACCTTC
TRBV7-6	TRBJ1-1	NA	TRBD1	CASSPGTGTMNTEAFF	TGTGCCAGCAGCCCGGGGACAGGGACCATGAACACTGAAGCTTTCTTT
TRBV28	TRBJ1-5	NA	TRBD1	CASSLPPGTGNQPQHF	TGTGCCAGCAGTTTACCCCCCGGGACAGGGAATCAGCCCCAGCATTTT
TRBV4-3	TRBJ1-4	NA	NA	CASSPRGGKDEKLFF	TGCGCCAGCAGCCCCCGTGGGGGCAAGGATGAAAAACTGTTTTTT
TRBV19	TRBJ2-5	NA	NA	CASSIGRGQETQYF	TGTGCCAGTAGTATAGGTAGGGGCCAAGAGACCCAGTACTTC
TRBV19	TRBJ2-1	NA	TRBD2	CASSLLGQGGLFF	TGTGCCAGTAGCCTTCTTGGGCAGGGAGGGTTGTTCTTC
TRBV6-5	TRBJ2-3	NA	NA	CASRPGDTQYF	TGTGCCAGCCGTCCAGGAGATACGCAGTATTTT
TRBV11-2	TRBJ2-5	NA	NA	CASSPGLRETQYF	TGTGCCAGCAGTCCAGGACTGAGAGAGACCCAGTACTTC
TRBV19	TRBJ2-1	NA	NA	CASRLKGGGNYNEQFF	TGTGCCAGTAGACTAAAAGGGGGCGGGAACTACAATGAGCAGTTCTTC
TRBV9	TRBJ1-3	once	NA	CASSQRGVGNTIYF	TGTGCCAGCAGCCAACGGGGGGTAGGAAACACCATATATTTT
TRBV10-3	TRBJ1-4	NA	NA	CAIRKGEPNEKLFF	TGTGCCATCAGAAAGGGGGAACCTAATGAAAAACTGTTTTTT
TRBV19	TRBJ2-7	few	NA	CASSIGGIVYEQYF	TGTGCCAGTAGTATAGGGGGCATCGTCTACGAGCAGTACTTC
TRBV5-1	TRBJ2-7	NA	NA	CASSLRQGQVSEQYF	TGCGCCAGCAGCTTGCGGCAGGGACAAGTGAGCGAGCAGTACTTC
TRBV6-6	TRBJ2-5	NA	NA	CASSTTETQYF	TGTGCCAGCAGTACAACAGAGACCCAGTACTTC
TRBV19	TRBJ1-1	NA	NA	CASSIDTGSAFF	TGTGCCAGTAGTATAGACACAGGGTCGGCTTTCTTT
TRBV14	TRBJ2-1	NA	NA	CASSQVIRQGFYNEQFF	TGTGCCAGCAGCCAAGTAATTCGGCAGGGGTTCTACAATGAGCAGTTCTTC
TRBV7-8	TRBJ1-4	NA	NA	CASSLVATATNEKLFF	TGTGCCAGCAGCTTAGTAGCTACGGCAACTAATGAAAAACTGTTTTTT
TRBV5-4	TRBJ2-1	NA	NA	CASSLERVSVNEQFF	TGTGCCAGCAGCTTGGAGCGAGTTAGCGTCAATGAGCAGTTCTTC
TRBV6-5	TRBJ2-1	few	NA	CASKGSYNEQFF	TGTGCCAGCAAGGGGTCTTACAATGAGCAGTTCTTC
TRBV7-8	TRBJ1-6	NA	NA	CASDRGYNSPLHF	TGTGCCAGCGACCGGGGGTATAATTCACCCCTCCACTTT
TRBV27	TRBJ1-1	NA	TRBD1	CASTTWGQENTEAFF	TGTGCCAGCACAACGTGGGGACAGGAGAACACTGAAGCTTTCTTT
TRBV13	TRBJ2-1	NA	NA	CASSLENGDYEQFF	TGTGCCAGCAGCTTAGAGAACGGAGACTATGAGCAGTTCTTC
TRBV18	TRBJ1-3	many	TRBD1	CASSPVDRGSIYF	TGTGCCAGCTCACCCGTGGACAGGGGATCCATATATTTT
TRBV19	TRBJ2-1	once	TRBD1	CATHEDRGSYNEQFF	TGTGCCACCCACGAGGACAGGGGGTCCTACAATGAGCAGTTCTTC
TRBV7-6	TRBJ2-1	few	TRBD2	CASSLGLANYNEQFF	TGTGCCAGCAGCTTAGGACTAGCGAACTACAATGAGCAGTTCTTC